This TCR beta chain was sequenced during a study of blood T cell repertoires in COVID-19. Turning to the study itself: Sample material is recorded as cDNA or gDNA derived from T cells, B-cell-depleted T cells, or PBMCs.

CDR1 and CDR2 (germline): LNHDA, SQIVND (reference sequence). The CDR3 length is 14 residues. V was clipped by 3 bases and J by 3 bases, with 8 bases between them. In the study's own analysis: Amplification of reference gene primers provided the estimated nucleated cell counts. Measured with immunoSEQ multiplex PCR; TCRdb has only the in-frame clones, and not every one. V, J and clone size are those of that table, while D and trimming were read from the DNA. Of roughly 230,000 clones in the sample, roughly 85% were seen once. Seattle cases were enrolled at active infection and followed longitudinally.

The sample taken for sequencing was peripheral blood. The sequence was obtained from a man in his fifties with COVID-19, enrolled during active disease. V gene TRBV19 combines with J gene TRBJ2-2, with D uncertain. CDR3 sequence (DNA): TGTGCCAGTAGTATCGCAGGCGACACCGGGGAGCTGTTTTTT. Its protein product is CASSIAGDTGELFF.